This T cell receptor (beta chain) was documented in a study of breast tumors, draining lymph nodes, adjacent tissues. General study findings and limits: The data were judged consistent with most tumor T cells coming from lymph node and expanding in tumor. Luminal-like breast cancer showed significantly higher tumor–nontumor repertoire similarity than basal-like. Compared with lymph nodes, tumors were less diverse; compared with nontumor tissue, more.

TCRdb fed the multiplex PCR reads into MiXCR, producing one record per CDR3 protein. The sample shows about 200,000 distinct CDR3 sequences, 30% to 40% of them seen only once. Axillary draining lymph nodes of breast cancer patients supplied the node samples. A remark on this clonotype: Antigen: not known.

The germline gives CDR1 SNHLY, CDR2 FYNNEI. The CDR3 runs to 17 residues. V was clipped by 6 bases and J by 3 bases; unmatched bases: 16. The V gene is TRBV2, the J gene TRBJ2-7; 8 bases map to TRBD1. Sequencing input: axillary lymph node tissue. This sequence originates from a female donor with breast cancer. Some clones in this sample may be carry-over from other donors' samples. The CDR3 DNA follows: TGTGCCAGCAGGGACCACCTTTGGACAGGGCTTAACTACGAGCAGTACTTC. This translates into CASRDHLWTGLNYEQYF.